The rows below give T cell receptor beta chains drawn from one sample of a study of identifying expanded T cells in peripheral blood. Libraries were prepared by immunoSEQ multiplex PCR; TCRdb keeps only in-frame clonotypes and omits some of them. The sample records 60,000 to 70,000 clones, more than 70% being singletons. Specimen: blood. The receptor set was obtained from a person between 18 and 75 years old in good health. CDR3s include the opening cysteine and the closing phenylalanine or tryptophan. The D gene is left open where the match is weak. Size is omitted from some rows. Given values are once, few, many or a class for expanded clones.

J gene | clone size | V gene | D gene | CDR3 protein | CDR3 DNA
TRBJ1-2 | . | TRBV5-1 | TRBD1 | CASSSDRVYYGYTF | TGCGCCAGCAGCTCTGACAGGGTCTACTATGGCTACACCTTC
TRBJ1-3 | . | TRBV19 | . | CASSITQTSGNTIYF | TGTGCCAGTAGTATAACCCAGACCTCTGGAAACACCATATATTTT
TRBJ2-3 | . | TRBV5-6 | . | CASSLEDTQYF | TGTGCCAGCAGCTTGGAAGATACGCAGTATTTT
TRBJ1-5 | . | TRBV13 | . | CASSLGNQPQHF | TGTGCCAGCAGCTTAGGAAATCAGCCCCAGCATTTT
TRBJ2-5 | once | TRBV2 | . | CASSRDPEETQYF | TGTGCCAGCAGTCGGGACCCCGAAGAGACCCAGTACTTC
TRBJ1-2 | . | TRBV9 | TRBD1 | CASTPGQGFYGYTF | TGTGCCAGCACCCCGGGACAGGGCTTCTATGGCTACACCTTC
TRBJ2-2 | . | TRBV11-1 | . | CASRFRQNTGELFF | TGTGCCAGCAGATTTCGACAGAACACCGGGGAGCTGTTTTTT
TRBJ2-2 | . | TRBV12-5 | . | CASGLRGTGELFF | TGTGCTAGTGGTTTGAGGGGCACCGGGGAGCTGTTTTTT
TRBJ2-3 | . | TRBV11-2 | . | CASSLGLSSSTDTQYF | TGTGCCAGCAGCTTAGGTCTCTCATCTAGCACAGATACGCAGTATTTT
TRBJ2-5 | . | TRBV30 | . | CAWSVAGGFTETQYF | TGTGCCTGGAGTGTGGCCGGGGGTTTCACGGAGACCCAGTACTTC
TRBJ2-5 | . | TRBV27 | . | CASTFEGGESEYQETQYF | TGTGCCAGCACTTTTGAGGGGGGGGAGTCCGAGTACCAAGAGACCCAGTACTTC
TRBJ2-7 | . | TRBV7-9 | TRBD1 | CASSLEGQSTYEQYF | TGTGCCAGCAGCTTAGAGGGACAGAGTACCTACGAGCAGTACTTC
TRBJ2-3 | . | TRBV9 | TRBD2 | CASSGGSRLAASTDTQYF | TGTGCCAGCAGCGGAGGATCGCGACTAGCGGCTAGCACAGATACGCAGTATTTT
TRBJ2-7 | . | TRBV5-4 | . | CASSLGRGGPSSYEQYF | TGTGCCAGCAGCTTGGGGAGGGGGGGCCCATCATCCTACGAGCAGTACTTC
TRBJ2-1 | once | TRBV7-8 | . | CASSLVGMNNEQFF | TGTGCCAGCAGCTTAGTAGGCATGAACAATGAGCAGTTCTTC
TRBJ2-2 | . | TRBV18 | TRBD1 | CASSKTGGANTGELFF | TGTGCCAGCTCAAAGACAGGGGGCGCGAACACCGGGGAGCTGTTTTTT
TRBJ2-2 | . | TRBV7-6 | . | CASSPGRRVGELFF | TGTGCCAGCAGCCCAGGGAGACGGGTCGGGGAGCTGTTTTTT
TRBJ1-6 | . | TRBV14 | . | CASSPRQNSPLHF | TGTGCCAGCAGCCCGCGACAGAATTCACCCCTCCACTTT
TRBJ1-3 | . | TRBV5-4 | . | CASSLQGSGNTIYF | TGTGCCAGCAGCCTACAGGGATCTGGAAACACCATATATTTT
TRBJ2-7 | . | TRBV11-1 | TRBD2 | CASSLGPGGYEQYF | TGTGCCAGCAGCTTAGGTCCGGGGGGCTACGAGCAGTACTTC
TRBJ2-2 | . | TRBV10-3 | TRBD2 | CAISRTSGGFSSTGELFF | TGTGCCATCAGCCGGACTAGCGGGGGATTTTCGAGCACCGGGGAGCTGTTTTTT
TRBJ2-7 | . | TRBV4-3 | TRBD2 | CASSQEGTSGYEQYF | TGCGCCAGCAGCCAAGAAGGGACTAGCGGCTACGAGCAGTACTTC
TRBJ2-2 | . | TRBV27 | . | CASLGPGELFF | TGTGCCAGCTTGGGCCCCGGGGAGCTGTTTTTT
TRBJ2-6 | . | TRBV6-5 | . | CASGAESSGANVLTF | TGTGCCAGCGGAGCCGAGAGCTCTGGGGCCAACGTCCTGACTTTC
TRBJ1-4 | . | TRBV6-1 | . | CASSDDRRSATNEKLFF | TGTGCCAGCAGTGATGACAGGAGATCTGCAACTAATGAAAAACTGTTTTTT
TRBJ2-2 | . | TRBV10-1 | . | CASSDSKNTGELFF | TGCGCCAGCAGTGATAGCAAGAACACCGGGGAGCTGTTTTTT
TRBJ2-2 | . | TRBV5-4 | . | CASSFLVTGELFF | TGTGCCAGCAGCTTCCTCGTCACCGGGGAGCTGTTTTTT
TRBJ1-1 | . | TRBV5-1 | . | CASSWDTRNTEAFF | TGCGCCAGCAGCTGGGACACCCGAAACACTGAAGCTTTCTTT
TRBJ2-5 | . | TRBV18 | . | CASSPPPGRYVETQYF | TGTGCCAGCTCACCACCACCCGGACGATACGTAGAGACCCAGTACTTC
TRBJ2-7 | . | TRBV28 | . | CASSLFGGPYEQYF | TGTGCCAGCAGTTTATTCGGGGGTCCCTACGAGCAGTACTTC
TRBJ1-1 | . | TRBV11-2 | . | CASSLNLANTEAFF | TGTGCCAGCAGTCTTAACTTGGCGAACACTGAAGCTTTCTTT
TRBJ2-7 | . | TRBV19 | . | CASSMSRGGGEQYF | TGTGCCAGTAGTATGAGCAGGGGAGGCGGCGAGCAGTACTTC
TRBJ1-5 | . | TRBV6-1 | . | CASSDLGLSNQPQHF | TGTGCCAGCAGTGATCTGGGATTGAGCAATCAGCCCCAGCATTTT
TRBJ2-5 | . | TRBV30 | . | CAWSVMGTGQETQYF | TGTGCCTGGAGTGTAATGGGTACGGGGCAAGAGACCCAGTACTTC
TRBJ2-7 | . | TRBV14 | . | CASSRERTVSYEQYF | TGTGCCAGCAGCCGCGAGCGAACAGTTTCCTACGAGCAGTACTTC
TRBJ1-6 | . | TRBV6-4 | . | CASSEGAEGESPLHF | TGTGCCAGCAGTGAAGGGGCGGAGGGAGAGTCACCCCTCCACTTT
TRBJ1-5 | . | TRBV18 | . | CASSSEDRQPQHF | TGTGCCAGCTCATCGGAGGATAGGCAGCCCCAGCATTTT
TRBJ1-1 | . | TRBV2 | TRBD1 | CASSDSGRGLEEAFF | TGTGCCAGCAGTGATAGCGGGAGGGGGCTCGAGGAAGCTTTCTTT
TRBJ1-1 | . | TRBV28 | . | CASTGRTVEAFF | TGTGCCAGCACCGGGAGGACGGTCGAAGCTTTCTTT